The TCR beta chain under discussion was sequenced for a study of T cell changes during pregnancy in multiple sclerosis (dated by TCRdb to 2018 to 2020). At the level of the whole study: The study looked at changes in the T cell repertoire across pregnancy in women with multiple sclerosis.

With respect to this clone: Which antigen it targets is not known. Qualities for individual bases were not recorded, and no much larger clone is one base off.

The library was obtained by the immunoSEQ multiplex PCR assay. Drawn from immuneACCESS, this table holds only the in-frame rearrangements with V and J called that TCRdb kept. Clones are partly lost; checked studies trace under half to an unresolved V gene and leave the rest unexplained. This sample has tens of thousands of clones in its table, and around 95% of those were observed once. Roughly 1.4% of the sample is taken by the ten largest. Deletion took 0 bases off V and 6 bases off J, with a span of 13 bases between the germline ends. The cysteine opens and the phenylalanine closes a CDR3 of 15 amino acids. The DNA shown is the 45-base CDR3, in frame from base 1. CDR1 and CDR2 (SGHRS, YFSETQ) derive from the germline V gene.

The sequence joins TRBV5-1 to TRBJ1-5; a weak D assignment points to TRBD1 (5 bases agree). Sample: peripheral blood, taken in the third trimester of pregnancy. The sequence was collected from a female donor in good health, enrolled as a control in a pregnancy study. The CDR3 amino acid sequence is: CASSLGQQEGQPQHF. The nucleotide sequence is TGCGCCAGCAGCTTGGGACAGCAGGAGGGTCAGCCCCAGCATTTT.